In its sample, the clone carrying this T cell receptor beta chain was seen a few times. The ends were cut back, 5 bases at V and 8 bases at J, with 12 bases in the middle. The CDR3 is 12 amino acids. CDR1 and CDR2 (germline): SNHLY, FYNNEI. Profiling relied on immunoSEQ multiplex PCR, and the TCRdb table lists in-frame clones only, not all of them. This table holds approximately 34,000 clones, roughly 80% found once. This sample was included in a study of blood T cell repertoires in COVID-19. Overall study context: Sites across the United States, Italy and Spain contributed samples from acute and convalescent COVID-19.

The sample was peripheral blood. This clonotype was sampled from a woman in her seventies with acute or convalescent COVID-19. The genes are TRBV2 and TRBJ1-2; TRBD1 is a possible D gene (5 bases). The CDR3 here is CASSFQGSGYTF. The CDR3 DNA is TGTGCCAGCAGTTTTCAGGGTTCCGGCTACACCTTC. The whole variable domain, filled in from reference TRBV2 and TRBJ1-2, reads EPEVTQTPSHQVTQMGQEVILRCVPISNHLYFYWYRQILGQKVEFLVSFYNNEISEKSEIFDDQFSVERPDGSNFTLKIRSTKLEDSAMYFCASSFQGSGYTFGSGTRLTVV.